A single sample gave rise to the 13 T cell receptor beta chains below, sequenced in a study of T-cell reconstitution after alpha-beta-depleted transplantation in children. The TCRbeta library incorporated unique molecular identifiers. TCRdb ran MiXCR on the PCR reads and lists one entry per CDR3 protein. Of 150,000 to 200,000 distinct CDR3 sequences listed, around 7% were seen once; the top ten hold about 3%. Sequences were derived from PBMCs from the stem cell graft donor, sampled from the stem cell graft. The origin of the receptors is a human donor who donated a stem cell graft to a child with Wiskott-Aldrich syndrome.

This clonotype was observed at least ten times. This chain uses TRBV12-3 or TRBV12-4 with TRBJ2-3; TRBD1 matches 8 bases. This CDR3 is built from 12 residues. V was pared by 7 bases and J by 14 bases, with 11 bases of the junction left unmatched. The CDR3, as DNA: TGTGCCAGCACCCAACCCGGGACAGGTTGGTATTTT. The encoded protein is CASTQPGTGWYF.

This clonotype was observed a handful of times. The chain recombines TRBV7-9 with TRBJ2-3; 10 nucleotides align to TRBD1. V gave up 1 base and J gave up 2 bases; unmatched junction bases: 6. CDR1 is SEHNR, CDR2 FQNEAQ, per germline (reference sequence). This CDR3 spans 17 amino acids. The CDR3 DNA follows: TGTGCCAGCAGCTTAGATGCCGGGACAGGGGACACAGATACGCAGTATTTT. Protein sequence: CASSLDAGTGDTDTQYF.

This clonotype was seen repeatedly, ten times or more. V is TRBV10-3 and J is TRBJ1-2; D possibly corresponds to TRBD1 (6 bases). The CDR3 loop spans 15 amino acids. The germline V and J ends were trimmed by 0 bases and 4 bases, with 12 bases remaining between them. Germline CDR1 and CDR2: ENHRY and SYGVKD. CDR3 region: CAISESVGTLYGYTF. CDR3 DNA: TGTGCCATCAGTGAGTCCGTCGGGACACTCTATGGCTACACCTTC.

Many counts were recorded for this clonotype. The chain joins TRBV27 to TRBJ2-7; 8 bases align to TRBD1. V lost 4 bases and J lost 6; bases outside the gene matches: 11. The CDR3 extends over 15 amino acids. Germline V gives CDR1 MNHEY, CDR2 SMNVEV (reference sequence). DNA for the CDR3: TGTGCCAGCAGTTCCCCAGGGGGCTACCTACGCGAGCAGTACTTC. Protein: CASSSPGGYLREQYF.

Ten or more counts support this clonotype. The chain couples TRBV10-3 to TRBJ2-7, with 9 nucleotides matching TRBD1. J was trimmed by 3 bases and V by 6 bases; bases with no gene match: 12. The length of the CDR3 is 16 residues. Germline CDR1 reads ENHRY; CDR2 reads SYGVKD. The CDR3 region is CAISLTQGAANYEQYF. The CDR3 DNA sequence: TGTGCCATCAGCCTTACACAGGGGGCAGCTAACTACGAGCAGTACTTC.

This clonotype was counted ten times or more. The J gene is TRBJ2-3, the V gene TRBV12-3 or TRBV12-4; D not resolved. V shed 10 bases and J shed 6 bases, with 11 bases lying between them. This CDR3 has 11 residues. The CDR3 sequence is CATRISDTQYF. The DNA for the CDR3 is TGTGCCACCAGGATTTCCGATACGCAGTATTTT.

This clonotype was seen at least ten times. The chain joins TRBV29-1 to TRBJ1-2; TRBD1 agrees at 11 bases. This CDR3 is built from 14 residues. The V gene's germline CDR1 is SQVTM and CDR2 ANQGSEA. Trimming at V came to 6 bases and at J to 3 bases, leaving 6 bases not matched to a gene. CDR3 loop: CSVRTGGDDYGYTF. As DNA, the CDR3 is TGCAGCGTCCGGACAGGGGGCGACGACTATGGCTACACCTTC. The variable domain in full, completed from reference TRBV29-1 and TRBJ1-2, reads SAVISQKPSRDICQRGTSLTIQCQVDSQVTMMFWYRQQPGQSLTLIATANQGSEATYESGFVIDKFPISRPNLTFSTLTVSNMSPEDSSIYLCSVRTGGDDYGYTFGSGTRLTVV.

In its sample, this clonotype was seen a few times. The chain links TRBV5-1 to TRBJ2-1; D is possibly TRBD1 (6 bases). This CDR3 contains 17 residues. The germline V gene has CDR1 SGHRS and CDR2 YFSETQ. With 0 bases removed from V and 0 bases from J, the gap between germline ends came to 13 bases. The CDR3 DNA sequence: TGCGCCAGCAGCTTGGGGACAGCTTGGAGCTCCTACAATGAGCAGTTCTTC. Translating it yields CASSLGTAWSSYNEQFF. Using reference TRBV5-1 and TRBJ2-1 for the parts outside the CDR3, the full variable domain is KAGVTQTPRYLIKTRGQQVTLSCSPISGHRSVSWYQQTPGQGLQFLFEYFSETQRNKGNFPGRFSGRQFSNSRSEMNVSTLELGDSALYLCASSLGTAWSSYNEQFFGPGTRLTVL.

In its sample, this clonotype was seen many times. The chain joins TRBV6-2 or TRBV6-3 to TRBJ2-4; D might be TRBD1 (6 bases). Trimming removed 8 bases at V and 5 bases at J, with 16 bases between. Germline V gene sequence: CDR1 MNHEY, CDR2 SVGEGT. This CDR3 has 14 residues. The CDR3 DNA is TGTGCCAGCGGGCCTGGGACATACGAAAACATTCAGTACTTC. It codes for CASGPGTYENIQYF.

This clonotype came up many times. The chain has TRBV11-1 and TRBJ2-5; the match to TRBD2 covers 7 bases. The V segment lost 7 bases and the J segment 5 bases; nucleotides outside the gene matches: 7. The CDR3 is 13 residues long. The germline V gene has CDR1 SGHAT and CDR2 FQDESV (reference sequence). CDR3 bases: TGTGCCAGCACCCAAGGGACTATGGAGACCCAGTACTTC. As protein: CASTQGTMETQYF.

This clonotype was recorded many times. The chain couples TRBV20-1 to TRBJ2-3; TRBD2 matches 7 bases. From germline, CDR1 is DFQATT and CDR2 SNEGSKA (reference sequence). CDR3 length: 15 residues. The V gene end was trimmed by 3 bases and the J gene end by 4 bases; junction bases not matched to a gene: 10. The DNA of the CDR3 is TGCAGTGCTAGTACTCGGCGGGGGAGGGCAGATACGCAGTATTTT. Amino acid sequence: CSASTRRGRADTQYF.

This clonotype was counted ten times or more. V and J are TRBV7-9 and TRBJ2-6, with 7 nucleotides matching TRBD1. This CDR3 contains 16 residues. V shed 5 bases, J shed 4 bases, and the junction held 8 bases outside the gene matches. Germline assignment: CDR1 SEHNR and CDR2 FQNEAQ (reference sequence). CDR3 nucleotide sequence: TGTGCCAGCAGCCGAAACAGGGGAGCAGGGGCCAACGTCCTGACTTTC. Protein product: CASSRNRGAGANVLTF.

The gene calls are TRBV11-2 and TRBJ1-4; weak D call: TRBD1 (5 bases). With 10 bases removed from V and 4 bases from J, the gap between germline ends came to 13 bases. The length of the CDR3 is 13 residues. Germline V gene lookup returns CDR1 SGHAT and CDR2 FQNNGV. CDR3 sequence (DNA): TGTGCCACCCGGCGGGGACTTAATGAAAAACTGTTTTTT. Encoded protein: CATRRGLNEKLFF.